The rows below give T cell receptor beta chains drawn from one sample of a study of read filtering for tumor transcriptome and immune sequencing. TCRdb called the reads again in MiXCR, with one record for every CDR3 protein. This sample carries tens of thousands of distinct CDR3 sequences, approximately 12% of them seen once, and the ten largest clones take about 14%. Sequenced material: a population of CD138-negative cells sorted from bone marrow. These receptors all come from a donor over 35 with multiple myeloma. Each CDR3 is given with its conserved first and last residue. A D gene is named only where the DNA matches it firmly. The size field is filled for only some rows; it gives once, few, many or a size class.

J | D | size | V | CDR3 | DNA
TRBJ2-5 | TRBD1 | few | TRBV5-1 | CASSATGTEETQYF | TGCGCCAGCAGCGCGACCGGGACAGAAGAGACCCAGTACTTC
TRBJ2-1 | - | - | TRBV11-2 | CACSTLYNEQFF | TGTGCCTGCAGCACACTCTACAATGAGCAGTTCTTC
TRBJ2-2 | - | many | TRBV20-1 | CSARVQTGELFF | TGCAGTGCTAGAGTCCAGACCGGGGAGCTGTTTTTT
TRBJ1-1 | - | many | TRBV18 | CASSLDSLNTEAFF | TGTGCCAGCTCACTGGACAGCTTGAACACTGAAGCTTTCTTT
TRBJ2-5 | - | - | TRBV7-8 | CASSLTPQQKTQYF | TGTGCCAGCAGCTTAACTCCACAGCAAAAGACCCAGTACTTC
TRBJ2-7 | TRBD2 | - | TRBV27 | CASSPGGIYEQYF | TGTGCCAGCTCGCCCGGGGGGATTTACGAGCAGTACTTC
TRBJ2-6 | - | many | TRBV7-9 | CASSSSLSSGANVLTF | TGTGCCAGCAGCTCCTCCTTAAGCTCTGGGGCCAACGTCCTGACTTTC
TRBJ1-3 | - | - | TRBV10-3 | CAMGRENAIYF | TGTGCCATGGGCAGGGAAAACGCCATATATTTT
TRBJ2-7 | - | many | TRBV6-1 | CASSVEGSYEQYF | TGTGCCAGCAGTGTGGAGGGATCCTACGAGCAGTACTTC
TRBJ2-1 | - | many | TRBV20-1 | CSALSRRGRDEQFF | TGCAGTGCCCTCTCTAGAAGGGGCAGGGATGAGCAGTTCTTC
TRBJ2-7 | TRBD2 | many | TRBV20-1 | CSARRGTSGRYEQYF | TGCAGTGCTAGACGGGGGACTAGCGGGAGGTACGAGCAGTACTTC
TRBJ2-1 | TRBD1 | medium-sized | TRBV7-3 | CASSLNSGQSYNEQFF | TGTGCCAGCAGCTTAAATTCGGGACAGTCCTACAATGAGCAGTTCTTC
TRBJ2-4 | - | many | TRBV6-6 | CASSFGATLDIQYF | TGTGCCAGCAGTTTCGGAGCCACCTTAGACATTCAGTACTTC
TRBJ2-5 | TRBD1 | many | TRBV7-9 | CASSLRRGGSQETQYF | TGTGCCAGCAGCTTACGTAGAGGGGGCTCACAAGAGACCCAGTACTTC
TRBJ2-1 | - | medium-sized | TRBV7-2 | CASSLGSGDYNEQFF | TGTGCCAGCAGCCTAGGTAGCGGCGACTACAATGAGCAGTTCTTC
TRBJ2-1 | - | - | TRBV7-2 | CASSGRAYGSYKEQFF | TGTGCCAGCAGTGGCAGGGCCTATGGCTCCTACAAGGAGCAGTTCTTC
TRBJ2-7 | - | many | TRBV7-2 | CASSSGTGYYEQYF | TGTGCCAGCAGCTCCGGGACGGGATACTACGAGCAGTACTTC
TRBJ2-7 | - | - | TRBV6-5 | CTTSGEPRTYKQYF | TGTACCACTTCCGGGGAGCCCAGAACCTACAAGCAGTACTTC
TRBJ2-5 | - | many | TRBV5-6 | CASSLTKGGYQETQYF | TGTGCCAGCAGCCTGACGAAGGGCGGATACCAAGAGACCCAGTACTTC
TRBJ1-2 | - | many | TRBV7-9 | CASSPWGSGYGYTF | TGTGCCAGCAGCCCGTGGGGGTCGGGCTATGGCTACACCTTC
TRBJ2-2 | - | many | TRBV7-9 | CASSFSWTAGELFF | TGTGCCAGCAGCTTCTCCTGGACGGCCGGGGAGCTGTTTTTT
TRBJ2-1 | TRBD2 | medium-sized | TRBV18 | CASSIGTSGSLDEQFF | TGTGCCAGCTCAATCGGGACTAGCGGGTCTCTGGATGAGCAGTTCTTC
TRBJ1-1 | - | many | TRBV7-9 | CASSTDRYTEAFF | TGTGCCAGCAGTACGGACAGATACACTGAAGCTTTCTTT
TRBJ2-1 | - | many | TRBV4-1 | CASSQGRVRTNNEQFF | TGCGCCAGCAGCCAAGGAAGAGTGAGGACGAACAATGAGCAGTTCTTC
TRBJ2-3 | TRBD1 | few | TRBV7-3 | CASSQGQGMDTQYF | TGTGCCAGCAGCCAGGGACAGGGGATGGATACGCAGTATTTT
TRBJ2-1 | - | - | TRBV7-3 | CASSLLGVSKSDEQFF | TGTGCCAGCAGCTTGCTTGGCGTGAGTAAAAGCGATGAGCAGTTTTTC
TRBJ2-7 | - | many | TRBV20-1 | CSASRAVGGEQYF | TGCAGTGCCTCGCGGGCCGTCGGAGGGGAGCAGTACTTC
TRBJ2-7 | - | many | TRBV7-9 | CASSFTFTGAEQYF | TGTGCCAGCAGCTTTACATTCACGGGGGCCGAGCAGTACTTC
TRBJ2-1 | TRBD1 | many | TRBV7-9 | CASSLGTGVDNEQFF | TGTGCCAGCAGCTTAGGGACAGGGGTCGACAATGAGCAGTTCTTC
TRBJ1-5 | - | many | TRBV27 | CASSLGSPAHSNQPQHF | TGTGCCAGCAGTTTAGGTTCCCCAGCCCATAGCAATCAGCCCCAGCATTTT
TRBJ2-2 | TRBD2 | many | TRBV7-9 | CASSLRSSGPPGELFF | TGTGCCAGCAGCTTAAGGTCTAGCGGGCCACCCGGGGAGCTGTTTTTT
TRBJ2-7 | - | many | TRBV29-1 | CSARTSSDGTFF | TGCAGCGCCAGGACCAGTAGTGACGGGACCTTCTTC
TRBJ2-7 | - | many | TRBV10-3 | CAISDPGQGGHEQYF | TGTGCCATCAGTGACCCCGGGCAGGGGGGGCACGAGCAGTACTTC
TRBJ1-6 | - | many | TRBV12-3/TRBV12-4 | CASSFRDGSPLHF | TGTGCCAGCAGTTTCAGGGACGGTTCACCCCTCCACTTT
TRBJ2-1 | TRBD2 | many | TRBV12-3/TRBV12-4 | CASSKLADGEQFF | TGTGCCAGCAGTAAACTAGCGGACGGTGAGCAGTTCTTC
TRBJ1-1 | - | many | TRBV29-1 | CSVERSVMNTEASF | TGCAGCGTTGAACGCTCGGTCATGAACACTGAAGCTTCCTTT
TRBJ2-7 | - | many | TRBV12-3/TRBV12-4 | CASSLGRSYEQYF | TGCGCCAGCAGCTTGGGCAGGTCCTACGAGCAGTACTTC
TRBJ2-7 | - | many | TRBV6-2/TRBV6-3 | CASRLSSPGSGQYF | TGTGCCAGCAGATTGTCCTCCCCAGGTTCGGGGCAGTACTTC
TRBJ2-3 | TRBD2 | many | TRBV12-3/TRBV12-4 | CASSLAGGIDTQYF | TGTGCCAGCAGTTTAGCGGGAGGGATCGATACGCAGTATTTT
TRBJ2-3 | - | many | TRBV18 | CASSPRDSTDSDTQYF | TGTGCCAGCTCACCCCGGGACTCTACAGACTCAGATACGCAGTATTTT
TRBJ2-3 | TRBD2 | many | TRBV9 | CANWLAGSVDTQYF | TGTGCCAACTGGCTAGCGGGATCTGTGGATACGCAGTATTTT
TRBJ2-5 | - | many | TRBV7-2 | CASSFRETQYF | TGTGCCAGCAGCTTCCGGGAGACCCAGTACTTC